This TCR beta chain stems from a study of cytomegalovirus exposure and HLA in healthy donors. The study, taken as a whole, reports: Earlier results showed most TCR beta V segments being productive about 87% or about 30% of the time.

Per the germline V gene, CDR1 is SGHTA and CDR2 is FQGNSA. CDR3 size: 13 residues. The germline V and J ends were trimmed by 5 bases and 2 bases, with 10 bases remaining between them. 60 Vbeta and 13 Jbeta primers were used in PCR. Repertoires were generated with immunoSEQ multiplex PCR, while TCRdb's copy carries only in-frame clones and drops some. This sample carries around 150,000 clones, roughly three quarters of them seen once, and the ten largest clones take roughly 1.4%. This clone appeared a single time. As yet, its antigen is unknown. Sequencing used PBMCs. The chain couples TRBV7-2 to TRBJ2-7; the D gene is possibly TRBD2 (5 bases). The TCR was taken from a man aged 60 to 75 in good health and CMV-seronegative. The CDR3 sequence is CASSILGAYEQYF. The CDR3, as DNA: TGTGCCAGCAGCATCTTGGGAGCCTACGAGCAGTACTTC.